Listed below are T cell receptor beta chains from one sample, sequenced in a study of metastatic and nonmetastatic thyroid tumors. TCRdb recomputed clones from the PCR reads via MiXCR. The repertoire has 7,000 or so clones, about 32% of them found once; the top ten carry about an eighth. Sequenced: adjacent normal tissue. The receptors were gathered from a female donor with papillary thyroid cancer or a benign thyroid nodule (not recorded which). Some clones in this sample may be carry-over from other donors' samples. Both conserved end residues are part of each CDR3. Each record gives: J gene, clone size, V gene, D gene, CDR3 DNA, CDR3 protein. The D gene is left open where the match is weak. Size values are once, few and many counts, or a class for expanded clones, and some rows have none.

>TRBJ1-6|few|TRBV2|NA
TGTGCCAGCAGTGAAACGGGCAGGGCAAGAGGTTCACCCCTCCACTTT
CASSETGRARGSPLHF
>TRBJ2-3|once|TRBV20-1|NA
TGCAGTGCTAGAGAGCGGTTGGACCCAGATACGCAGTATTTT
CSARERLDPDTQYF
>TRBJ1-2|large|TRBV6-1|TRBD1
TGTGCCAGCAGTTCCGACAGGGGGTCTGGTGGCTACACCTTC
CASSSDRGSGGYTF
>TRBJ2-3|medium-sized|TRBV7-8|NA
TGTGCCAGCAGCCCAGGGACCCGTTTGGGGCAGTATTTT
CASSPGTRLGQYF
>TRBJ2-7|few|TRBV6-1|TRBD2
TGTGCCAGCAGCCTACTAGCGGTTCCGGACGAGCAGTACTTC
CASSLLAVPDEQYF
>TRBJ1-2|NA|TRBV2|NA
TGTGGGTGCAGTGTTCAGGGCCGTGGACAAGCGCACTACACCTTC
CGCSVQGRGQAHYTF
>TRBJ2-7|NA|TRBV7-6|NA
TGTGCCAGCAGCTTAGGGCTAGCTGGATACGAGCAGTACTTC
CASSLGLAGYEQYF
>TRBJ1-6|NA|TRBV30|NA
TGTGCCTGGAGTGTCCCAGGGACCGTGACTCATTCACCCCTCCACTTT
CAWSVPGTVTHSPLHF
>TRBJ1-6|large|TRBV6-1|NA
TGTGCCAGCAGTGAGGTAGCCCGGGACGGATATTCACCCCTCCACTTT
CASSEVARDGYSPLHF
>TRBJ2-7|NA|TRBV4-2|NA
TGTGCCAGCAGCCAAGATTGGGACGGGGCTAGGGAGCAGTACTTC
CASSQDWDGAREQYF
>TRBJ2-7|few|TRBV27|NA
TGTGCCAGCAGCACTACCTATTCCTTGGACTACGAGCAGTACTTC
CASSTTYSLDYEQYF
>TRBJ2-3|few|TRBV27|NA
TGTGCCAGGCGGTCCCGGGGGGATACGCAGTATTTT
CARRSRGDTQYF
>TRBJ2-1|NA|TRBV5-1|NA
TGCGCCAGCAGCCTCACTAGAATGTTGGACAATGAGCAGTTCTTC
CASSLTRMLDNEQFF
>TRBJ1-2|few|TRBV6-1|NA
TGTGCCAGCAGCAGAGAGAGGAGCCGGGGCTATGGCTACACCTTC
CASSRERSRGYGYTF
>TRBJ2-1|hyperexpanded|TRBV2|TRBD1
TGTGCCACCAAAGGGACAGAGGGGGATGAGCAGTTCTTC
CATKGTEGDEQFF
>TRBJ1-6|NA|TRBV20-1|NA
TGCAGTGCTAGGGAGGGGACCACGTCTGGTGGGGCCCTCCACTTT
CSAREGTTSGGALHF
>TRBJ2-7|few|TRBV6-2/TRBV6-3|NA
TGTGCCAGCAGTTACTTGGGGCCAAACTCCTACGAGCAGTACTTC
CASSYLGPNSYEQYF
>TRBJ2-2|few|TRBV3-1|NA
TGTGCCAGCAGCCAAGACGCGGGCACCGGGGAGCTGTTTTTT
CASSQDAGTGELFF
>TRBJ1-5|NA|TRBV7-2|TRBD1
TGTGCCAGCAGCTTAGCCGTAGGACAGGGCAGCAATCAGCCCCAGCATTTT
CASSLAVGQGSNQPQHF
>TRBJ1-4|large|TRBV6-2/TRBV6-3|NA
TGTGCCAGCACCAGGGTAACTAATGAAAAACTGTTTTTT
CASTRVTNEKLFF
>TRBJ2-7|NA|TRBV5-1|TRBD1
TGCGCCAGCAGCCTAACTTCCGGGACAGGGGAGCGCTCCTACGAGCAGTACTTC
CASSLTSGTGERSYEQYF
>TRBJ1-5|large|TRBV6-1|NA
TGTGCCAGCAGCGTTAGGACGGACCAGCCCCAGCATTTT
CASSVRTDQPQHF
>TRBJ2-7|NA|TRBV6-2/TRBV6-3|NA
TGTGCCAGCAGGGTGGGCCCAATGGAGCAGTACTTC
CASRVGPMEQYF
>TRBJ2-7|many|TRBV4-1|NA
TGCGCCAGCAGCCAAGAAAGGCGGACCTTCTACGAGCAGTACTTC
CASSQERRTFYEQYF
>TRBJ1-6|large|TRBV2|NA
TGTGCCAGCAGTGAAGGACCTCTCTATCGGACACCCCTCCACTTT
CASSEGPLYRTPLHF
>TRBJ1-2|NA|TRBV3-1|NA
TGTGCCAGCAGCCAAGCCAGTATGGGCTACACCTTC
CASSQASMGYTF
>TRBJ2-1|few|TRBV11-2|NA
TGTGCCAGCAGCTCAGAATTAACCCGGGTGAAGGCTGGCAATGAGCAGTTCTTC
CASSSELTRVKAGNEQFF
>TRBJ2-2|once|TRBV6-1|TRBD2
TGTTCCGCCGTGGGGGGGACTAGCGGAACCACGAACACTGGGGAGCTGTTTTTT
CSAVGGTSGTTNTGELFF
>TRBJ2-3|NA|TRBV5-1|TRBD2
TGCGCCAGCAGCTTTAGCGGGAGAACTAGCACAGATACGCAGTATTTT
CASSFSGRTSTDTQYF
>TRBJ1-2|few|TRBV6-1|NA
TGTGCCAGCACGTTAAGGGAGGGCAGGGGCTGGACCTTC
CASTLREGRGWTF
>TRBJ2-7|NA|TRBV11-1|NA
TGTGCCAGCAGCGGGAGAGTGGCCTACGAGCAGTACTTC
CASSGRVAYEQYF
>TRBJ2-7|NA|TRBV7-8|TRBD1
TGTGCCAGCAGCTTAGCTTGGGACAGTGTCGAGCAGTACTTC
CASSLAWDSVEQYF
>TRBJ2-7|few|TRBV2|TRBD1
TGTGCCAGCAAGACAGGGCTCGAGCAGTACTTC
CASKTGLEQYF
>TRBJ2-3|NA|TRBV20-1|TRBD2
TGCAGTGCTCGAAGGGCGAGCGGGGAAATAGATACGCAGTATTTT
CSARRASGEIDTQYF
>TRBJ1-4|NA|TRBV20-1|NA
TGCAGTCCTTCTGAATCCGATGAAAAACTGTTTTTT
CSPSESDEKLFF
>TRBJ2-5|NA|TRBV4-1|TRBD2
TGCGCCGGCAGACCGTATGGGACTAGCGGGGGGGAACAAGAGACCCAGTACTTC
CAGRPYGTSGGEQETQYF
>TRBJ2-5|NA|TRBV2|TRBD1
TGTGCCAGCAGAAAGGGGGCCGAAGAGACCCAGTACTTC
CASRKGAEETQYF
>TRBJ1-4|once|TRBV4-2|NA
TGTGCCAGCAGCCTCGACGTTACTAATGAAAAACTGTTTTTT
CASSLDVTNEKLFF
>TRBJ1-5|large|TRBV6-1|TRBD1
TGTGCCAGCAGATCAGAGACAGGGAATCAGCCCCAGCATTTT
CASRSETGNQPQHF
>TRBJ2-3|many|TRBV5-8|TRBD1
TGTGCCAGCTCGGATGGACAGGGGCCGTCAGATACGCAGTATTTT
CASSDGQGPSDTQYF
>TRBJ1-2|NA|TRBV25-1|NA
TGTGCCAGCAGTGGCCGGGACACTAACTATGGCTACACCTTC
CASSGRDTNYGYTF
>TRBJ1-1|few|TRBV5-1|NA
TGCGCCAGCAGACTCGAAACAGGGACGGTGAACACTGAAGCTTTCTTT
CASRLETGTVNTEAFF
>TRBJ1-3|NA|TRBV6-2/TRBV6-3|NA
TGTGCCAGCAGTTACGGCAAAGCCTCTGGAAACACCATATATTTT
CASSYGKASGNTIYF
>TRBJ2-7|NA|TRBV18|NA
TGTGCCAGCTCACCACCGGGGACTGGGTACGAGCAGTACTTC
CASSPPGTGYEQYF
>TRBJ1-1|NA|TRBV2|TRBD1
TGTGCCACCAAAGGGACAGGGGGCCAAAACACTGAAGCTTTCTTT
CATKGTGGQNTEAFF
>TRBJ2-1|medium-sized|TRBV7-9|NA
TGTGCCAGCAGCTTATTGGGTTTGAACAATGAGCAGTTCTTC
CASSLLGLNNEQFF
>TRBJ1-2|few|TRBV6-1|TRBD1
TGTGCCAGCAGACAGGGGGTGCCCGTCGATGGCTACACCTTC
CASRQGVPVDGYTF
>TRBJ2-7|NA|TRBV7-9|NA
TGTGCCAGCAGCTTAGCGCAGAGGGGCGAGCAGTACTTC
CASSLAQRGEQYF
>TRBJ1-1|few|TRBV5-1|NA
TGCGCCAGCAGTATGGGTTCCTACACTGAAGCTTTCTTT
CASSMGSYTEAFF
>TRBJ1-5|medium-sized|TRBV19|NA
TGTGCCAGTACCCTTATAGGAGTAAAAAACCAGCCCCAGCATTTT
CASTLIGVKNQPQHF